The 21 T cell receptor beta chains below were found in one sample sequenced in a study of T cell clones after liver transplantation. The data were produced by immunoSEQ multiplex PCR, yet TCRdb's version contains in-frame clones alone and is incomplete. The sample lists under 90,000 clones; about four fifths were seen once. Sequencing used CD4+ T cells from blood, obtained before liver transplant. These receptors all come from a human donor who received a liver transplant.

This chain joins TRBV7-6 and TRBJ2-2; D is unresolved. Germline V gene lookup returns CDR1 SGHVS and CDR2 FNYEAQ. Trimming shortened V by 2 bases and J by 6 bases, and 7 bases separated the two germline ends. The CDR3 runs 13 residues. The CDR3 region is CASSLIKAGELFF. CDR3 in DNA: TGTGCCAGCAGCTTAATTAAGGCCGGGGAGCTGTTTTTT.

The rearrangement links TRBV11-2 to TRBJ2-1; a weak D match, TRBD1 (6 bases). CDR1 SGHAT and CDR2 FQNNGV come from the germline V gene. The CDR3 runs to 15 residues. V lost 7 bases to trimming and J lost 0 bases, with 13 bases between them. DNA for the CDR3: TGTGCCAGCACCCCTGGACAGAGCTCCTACAATGAGCAGTTCTTC. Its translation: CASTPGQSSYNEQFF.

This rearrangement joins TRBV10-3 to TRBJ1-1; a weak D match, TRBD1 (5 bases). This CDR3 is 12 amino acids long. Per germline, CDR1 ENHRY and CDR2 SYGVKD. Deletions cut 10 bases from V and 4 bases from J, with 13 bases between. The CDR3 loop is CATGGMGTEAFF. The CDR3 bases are TGTGCCACCGGGGGGATGGGCACTGAAGCTTTCTTT.

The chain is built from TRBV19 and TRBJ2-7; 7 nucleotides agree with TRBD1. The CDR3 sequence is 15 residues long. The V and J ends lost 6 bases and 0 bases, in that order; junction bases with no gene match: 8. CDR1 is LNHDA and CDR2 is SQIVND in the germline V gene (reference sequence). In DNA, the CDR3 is TGTGCCAGTAGGAAGGACAGGTCGAGCTCCTACGAGCAGTACTTC. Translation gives CASRKDRSSSYEQYF.

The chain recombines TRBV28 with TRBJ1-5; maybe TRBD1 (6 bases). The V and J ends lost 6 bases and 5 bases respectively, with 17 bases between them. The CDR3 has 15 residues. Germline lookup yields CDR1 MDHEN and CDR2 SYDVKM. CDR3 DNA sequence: TGTGCCAGCAGATCTACAGGGAGGGACCATCAGCCCCAGCATTTT. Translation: CASRSTGRDHQPQHF.

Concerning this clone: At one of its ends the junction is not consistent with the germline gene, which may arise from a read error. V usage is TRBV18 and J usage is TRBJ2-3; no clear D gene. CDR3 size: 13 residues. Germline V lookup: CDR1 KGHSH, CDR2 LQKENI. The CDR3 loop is CASSSPNTDTQYF. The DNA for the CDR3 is TGTGCCAGCTCATCACCTAACACAGATACGCAGTATTTT.

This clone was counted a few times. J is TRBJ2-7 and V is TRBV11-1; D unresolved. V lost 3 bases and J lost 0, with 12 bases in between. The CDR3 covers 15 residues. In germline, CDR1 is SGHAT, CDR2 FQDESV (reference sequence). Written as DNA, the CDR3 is TGTGCCAGCAGCTTCAGTCTACCGAGCTCCTACGAGCAGTACTTC. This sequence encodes CASSFSLPSSYEQYF.

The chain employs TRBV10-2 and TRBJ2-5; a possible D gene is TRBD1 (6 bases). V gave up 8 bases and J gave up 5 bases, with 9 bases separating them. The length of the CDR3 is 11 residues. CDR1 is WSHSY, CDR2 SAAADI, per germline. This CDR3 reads CASGTRETQYF. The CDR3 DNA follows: TGCGCCAGCGGGACACGGGAGACCCAGTACTTC.

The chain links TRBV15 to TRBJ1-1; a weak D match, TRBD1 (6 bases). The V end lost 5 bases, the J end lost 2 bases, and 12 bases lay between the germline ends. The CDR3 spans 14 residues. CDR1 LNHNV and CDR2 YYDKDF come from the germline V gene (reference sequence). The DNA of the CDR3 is TGTGCCACCAGCGGCGACAGGATAAACACTGAAGCTTTCTTT. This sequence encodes CATSGDRINTEAFF. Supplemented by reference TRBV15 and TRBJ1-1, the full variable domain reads DAMVIQNPRYQVTQFGKPVTLSCSQTLNHNVMYWYQQKSSQAPKLLFHYYDKDFNNEADTPDNFQSRRPNTSFCFLDIRSPGLGDTAMYLCATSGDRINTEAFFGQGTRLTVV.

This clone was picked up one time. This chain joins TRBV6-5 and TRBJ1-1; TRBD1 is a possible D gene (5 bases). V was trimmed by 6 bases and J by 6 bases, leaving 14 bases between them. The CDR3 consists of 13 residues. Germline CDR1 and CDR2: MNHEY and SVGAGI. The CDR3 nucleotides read TGTGCCAGCAGCCCTCCGGGGGTGGCTGAAGCTTTCTTT. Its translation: CASSPPGVAEAFF.

The CDR3 reads CASSRRDYQETQYF. In DNA form, the CDR3 reads TGTGCCAGCAGCCGTCGTGATTACCAAGAGACCCAGTACTTC. J is TRBJ2-5 and V is TRBV7-9; D is undetermined. The CDR3 length is 14 residues. The germline V gene has CDR1 SEHNR and CDR2 FQNEAQ (reference sequence). V lost 5 bases, J lost 0 bases, and 10 bases lay in between.

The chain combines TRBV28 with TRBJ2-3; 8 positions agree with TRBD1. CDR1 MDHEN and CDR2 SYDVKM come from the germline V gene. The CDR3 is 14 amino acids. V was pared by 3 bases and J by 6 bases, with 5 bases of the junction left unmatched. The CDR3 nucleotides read TGTGCCAGCAGTTTTTACCAGGGGGCTGATACGCAGTATTTT. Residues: CASSFYQGADTQYF. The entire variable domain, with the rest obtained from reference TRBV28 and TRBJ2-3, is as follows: DVKVTQSSRYLVKRTGEKVFLECVQDMDHENMFWYRQDPGLGLRLIYFSYDVKMKEKGDIPEGYSVSREKKERFSLILESASTNQTSMYLCASSFYQGADTQYFGPGTRLTVL.

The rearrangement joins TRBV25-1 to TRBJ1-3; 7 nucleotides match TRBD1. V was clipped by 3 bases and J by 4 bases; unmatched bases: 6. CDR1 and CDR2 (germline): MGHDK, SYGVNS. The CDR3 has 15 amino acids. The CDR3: CASSDDRDGGNTIYF. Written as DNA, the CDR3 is TGTGCCAGCAGTGACGACAGGGATGGCGGAAACACCATATATTTT. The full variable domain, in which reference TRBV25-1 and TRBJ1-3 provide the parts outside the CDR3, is EADIYQTPRYLVIGTGKKITLECSQTMGHDKMYWYQQDPGMELHLIHYSYGVNSTEKGDLSSESTVSRIRTEHFPLTLESARPSHTSQYLCASSDDRDGGNTIYFGEGSWLTVV.

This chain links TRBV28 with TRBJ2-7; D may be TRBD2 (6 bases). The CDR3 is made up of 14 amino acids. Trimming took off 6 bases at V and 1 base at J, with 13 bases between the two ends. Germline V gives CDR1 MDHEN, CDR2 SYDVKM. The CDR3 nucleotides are TGTGCCAGCAGCTCTCTACGGGGGTCCTACGAGCAGTACTTC. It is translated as CASSSLRGSYEQYF. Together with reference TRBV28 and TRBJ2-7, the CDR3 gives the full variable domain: DVKVTQSSRYLVKRTGEKVFLECVQDMDHENMFWYRQDPGLGLRLIYFSYDVKMKEKGDIPEGYSVSREKKERFSLILESASTNQTSMYLCASSSLRGSYEQYFGPGTRLTVT.

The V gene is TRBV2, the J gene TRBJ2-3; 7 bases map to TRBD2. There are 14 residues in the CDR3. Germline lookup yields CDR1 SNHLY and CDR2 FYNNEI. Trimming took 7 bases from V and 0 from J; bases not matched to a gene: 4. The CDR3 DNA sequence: TGTGCCAGCAAACTTAGCGGGAGCACAGATACGCAGTATTTT. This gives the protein CASKLSGSTDTQYF.

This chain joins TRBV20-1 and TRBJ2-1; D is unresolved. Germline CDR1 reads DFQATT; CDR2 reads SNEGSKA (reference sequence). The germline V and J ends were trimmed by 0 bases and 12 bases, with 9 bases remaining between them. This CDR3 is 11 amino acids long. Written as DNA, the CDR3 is TGCAGTGCTAGAGATGTTCCCTGGCAGTTCTTC. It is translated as CSARDVPWQFF.

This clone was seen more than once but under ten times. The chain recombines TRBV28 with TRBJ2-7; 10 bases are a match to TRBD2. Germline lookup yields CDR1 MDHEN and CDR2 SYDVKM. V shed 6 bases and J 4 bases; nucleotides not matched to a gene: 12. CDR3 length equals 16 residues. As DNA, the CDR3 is TGTGCCAGCAGGCCTAGCGGGAGTTTTTCCTCTTACGAGCAGTACTTC. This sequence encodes CASRPSGSFSSYEQYF. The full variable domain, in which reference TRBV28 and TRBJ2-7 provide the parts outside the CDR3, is DVKVTQSSRYLVKRTGEKVFLECVQDMDHENMFWYRQDPGLGLRLIYFSYDVKMKEKGDIPEGYSVSREKKERFSLILESASTNQTSMYLCASRPSGSFSSYEQYFGPGTRLTVT.

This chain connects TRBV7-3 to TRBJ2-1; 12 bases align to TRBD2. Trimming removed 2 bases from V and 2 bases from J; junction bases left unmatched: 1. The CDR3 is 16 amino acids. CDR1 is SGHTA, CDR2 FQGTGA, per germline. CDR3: CASSLSSGRAYNEQFF. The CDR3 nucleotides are TGTGCCAGCAGCTTATCTAGCGGGAGGGCCTACAATGAGCAGTTCTTC.

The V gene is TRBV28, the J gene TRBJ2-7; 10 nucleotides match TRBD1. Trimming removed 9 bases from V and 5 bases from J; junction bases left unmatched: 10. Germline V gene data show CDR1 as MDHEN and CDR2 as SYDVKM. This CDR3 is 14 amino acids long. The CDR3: CARNTGTGDHEQYF. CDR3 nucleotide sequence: TGTGCCAGAAACACCGGGACAGGGGACCACGAGCAGTACTTC.

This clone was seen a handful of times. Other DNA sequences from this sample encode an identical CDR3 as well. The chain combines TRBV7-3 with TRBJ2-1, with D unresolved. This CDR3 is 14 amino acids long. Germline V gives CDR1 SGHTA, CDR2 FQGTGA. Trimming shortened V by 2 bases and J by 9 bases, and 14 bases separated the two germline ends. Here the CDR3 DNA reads TGTGCCAGCAGCTTACTACCCCGAGTCAGTGAGCAGTTCTTC. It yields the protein CASSLLPRVSEQFF.

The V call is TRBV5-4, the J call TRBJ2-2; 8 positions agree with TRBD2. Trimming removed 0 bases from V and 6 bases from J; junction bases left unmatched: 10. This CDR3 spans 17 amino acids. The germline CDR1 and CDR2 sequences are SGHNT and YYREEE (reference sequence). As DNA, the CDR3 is TGTGCCAGCAGCTTGGATTCAGCGGGGGATCTGGCCGGGGAGCTGTTTTTT. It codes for CASSLDSAGDLAGELFF.